What follows describes a single T cell receptor (beta chain). Recruitment covered under 25 US areas and drew participants whose ages spanned 18 to 89 years. Recovered participants had two consecutive negative NP/OP PCR tests, healthcare professional clearance, or symptom resolution. This CDR3 comprises 15 residues. With V trimmed by 3 bases and J by 6 bases, 8 bases remained unmatched. Germline assignment: CDR1 SGHKS and CDR2 YYEKEE (reference sequence). These data originate in a study of blood T cell repertoires in COVID-19. About the study: The analysed material was cDNA or gDNA that came from T cells, B-cell-depleted T cells, or PBMCs.

Clones were read by immunoSEQ multiplex PCR, and TCRdb kept only the in-frame ones, dropping some. The data hold about 220,000 clones, with 70% to 85% observed a single time. The sample comprised PBMCs or T cells enriched from blood (not recorded which). The sequence came from a man in his forties who had recovered from COVID-19. The chain carries TRBV5-5 and TRBJ1-5; 8 bases are shared with TRBD1. This chain's CDR3 is CASSYLGQGAQPQHF. For the CDR3, the DNA is TGTGCCAGCAGCTACCTCGGACAGGGTGCTCAGCCCCAGCATTTT.